Listed below are T cell receptor beta chains from one sample, sequenced in a study of cytomegalovirus exposure and HLA in healthy donors. The data were produced by immunoSEQ multiplex PCR, yet TCRdb's version contains in-frame clones alone and is incomplete. In all, the sample yields 70,000 or so clones. Sequenced material: PBMCs. The receptors were gathered from a boy younger than 18 in good health and CMV-seronegative. Both conserved end residues are part of each CDR3. Each record gives: V gene, CDR3 protein.

v_gene: TRBV5-1; CDR3aa: CASSLAGTGPPGPNYGYTF
v_gene: TRBV5-6; CDR3aa: CASGDRGYEQYF
v_gene: TRBV6-5; CDR3aa: CASSYDTEDFF
v_gene: TRBV6-5; CDR3aa: CASSYSGQTAIGYTF
v_gene: TRBV7-9; CDR3aa: CASSAQQGRNEKLFF
v_gene: TRBV19; CDR3aa: CASSFDRDSPLHF
v_gene: TRBV30; CDR3aa: CAWSVGGWNHEQYF
v_gene: TRBV7-7; CDR3aa: CASSIDRSSPQHF
v_gene: TRBV6-1; CDR3aa: CASTDPGQGNYGYTF
v_gene: TRBV18; CDR3aa: CASSHRQDPNYGYTF
v_gene: TRBV30; CDR3aa: CAWRSPENPTEAFF
v_gene: TRBV6-5; CDR3aa: CASSYSAGNYGYTF
v_gene: TRBV5-1; CDR3aa: CASSPTAGSNQPQHF
v_gene: TRBV5-1; CDR3aa: CASSSEGQGPLREQFF
v_gene: TRBV2; CDR3aa: CASSGWSSYNEQFF
v_gene: TRBV6-5; CDR3aa: CASSETGVSGYTF
v_gene: TRBV4-1; CDR3aa: CASSQDQLAGGMESEQFF
v_gene: TRBV5-8; CDR3aa: CASSFHRGASNQPQHF
v_gene: TRBV30; CDR3aa: CAWSVRRFNEKLFF
v_gene: TRBV28; CDR3aa: CASSSLRHKQETQYF
v_gene: TRBV2; CDR3aa: CASSGTGYTEAFF
v_gene: TRBV30; CDR3aa: CAWSVRRGQTVYGYTF
v_gene: TRBV7-3; CDR3aa: CASSLMAGAHEQYF
v_gene: TRBV7-9; CDR3aa: CASRVVEVAEAFF